These T cell receptor beta chains were read from a single sample in a study of T cells in Graves' hyperthyroidism and ophthalmopathy. TCRdb reprocessed the multiplex PCR reads via MiXCR and lists one record per CDR3 protein. The table includes a few hundred thousand distinct CDR3 sequences, less than 20% detected once. Material for sequencing was blood. The receptors were sampled from a woman in her late teens or twenties with Graves' hyperthyroidism. Both conserved end residues are part of each CDR3. D genes are given only for firm matches. The size entry is marked missing in some rows and otherwise reads once, few, many or a size class.

>TRBV7-2|many|.|TRBJ2-5
CASRLVYQETQYF
TGTGCCAGCAGACTAGTTTACCAAGAGACCCAGTACTTC
>TRBV7-2|.|.|TRBJ2-3
CASSSTPLSTDTQYF
TGTGCCAGCAGCTCAACTCCCCTATCCACAGATACGCAGTATTTT
>TRBV28|many|TRBD2|TRBJ2-1
CASRTPSGSVNEQFF
TGTGCCAGCAGGACCCCTAGCGGGAGTGTGAATGAGCAGTTCTTC
>TRBV27|many|TRBD1|TRBJ1-2
CASSFLSGQGSYGYTF
TGTGCCAGCAGTTTTCTATCTGGACAGGGATCCTATGGCTACACCTTC
>TRBV2|many|.|TRBJ1-5
CASSGGDGQPQHF
TGTGCCAGCAGTGGCGGAGACGGCCAGCCCCAGCATTTT
>TRBV2|many|TRBD2|TRBJ2-1
CASSEVAGAPEQFF
TGTGCCAGCAGTGAAGTAGCGGGGGCACCTGAGCAGTTCTTC
>TRBV24-1|.|.|TRBJ2-1
CATKTGTSNEQFF
TGTGCCACCAAAACCGGGACAAGCAATGAGCAGTTCTTC
>TRBV18|many|.|TRBJ2-5
CASSPSTIETQYF
TGTGCCAGCTCACCCAGCACGATAGAGACCCAGTACTTC
>TRBV7-9|many|.|TRBJ2-1
CASSPGTSSGNEQFF
TGTGCCAGCAGCCCTGGGACTTCTTCCGGCAATGAGCAGTTCTTC
>TRBV6-1|.|.|TRBJ2-7
CASSRQGEVGEQYF
TGTGCCAGCAGTCGGCAGGGGGAGGTTGGCGAGCAGTACTTC
>TRBV12-3/TRBV12-4|many|.|TRBJ1-5
CASSISNQPQHF
TGTGCCAGCAGTATAAGCAATCAGCCCCAGCATTTT
>TRBV7-8|few|.|TRBJ2-7
CASSPIGTSYEQYF
TGTGCCAGCAGTCCTATCGGGACATCCTACGAGCAGTACTTC
>TRBV3-1|.|.|TRBJ1-6
CASSQDGGRASPLHF
TGTGCCAGCAGCCAAGATGGAGGGAGGGCTTCACCCCTCCACTTT
>TRBV28|many|.|TRBJ1-5
CASSLVPWSVARGSNQPQHF
TGTGCCAGCAGTTTAGTTCCGTGGAGTGTCGCCCGCGGGAGCAATCAGCCCCAGCATTTT
>TRBV15|.|TRBD2|TRBJ2-3
CATSRVFLSSGRTDTQYF
TGTGCCACCAGCAGAGTTTTTTTATCTAGCGGGCGCACAGATACGCAGTATTTT
>TRBV3-1|many|TRBD1|TRBJ1-2
CASSQLPGQAFGYTF
TGTGCCAGCAGCCAACTCCCGGGACAGGCTTTTGGCTACACCTTC
>TRBV10-3|few|.|TRBJ1-5
CAIKGHSNQPQHF
TGTGCCATCAAGGGCCACAGCAATCAGCCCCAGCATTTT
>TRBV6-1|many|.|TRBJ2-5
CASSAYEQETQYF
TGTGCCAGCAGTGCTTATGAACAAGAGACCCAGTACTTC
>TRBV24-1|few|.|TRBJ1-2
CATSGHSAKSYTF
TGTGCCACCAGTGGCCACAGTGCTAAAAGCTACACCTTC
>TRBV19|few|.|TRBJ2-4
CASSIVFGWGAKNIQYF
TGTGCCAGTAGTATAGTGTTTGGGTGGGGAGCCAAAAACATTCAGTACTTC
>TRBV6-1|many|TRBD2|TRBJ2-5
CASSWGGETQYF
TGTGCCAGCAGTTGGGGGGGGGAGACCCAGTACTTC
>TRBV3-1|.|TRBD2|TRBJ2-1
CASSQDIAGAYNEQFF
TGTGCCAGCAGCCAAGATATAGCGGGGGCCTACAATGAGCAGTTCTTC
>TRBV12-5|.|.|TRBJ1-5
CASGLVTGPEHF
TGTGCTAGTGGTTTGGTTACAGGTCCCGAGCATTTT
>TRBV27|many|.|TRBJ2-5
CASSLRRGPSETQYF
TGTGCCAGCAGTTTACGGCGGGGCCCCTCTGAGACCCAGTACTTC
>TRBV20-1|.|.|TRBJ2-7
CSAETGRSSEQYF
TGCAGTGCTGAAACGGGCCGAAGTTCCGAGCAGTACTTC
>TRBV4-1|few|TRBD1|TRBJ1-5
CASSPGQDLSNQPQHF
TGCGCCAGCAGCCCTGGACAGGATCTTAGCAATCAGCCCCAGCATTTT